Listed below are T cell receptor beta chains from one sample, sequenced in a study of CD8 T cells in Susac syndrome. TCRdb reprocessed the immunoSEQ multiplex PCR reads with MiXCR, giving one entry per CDR3 protein. The table shows 150,000 to 180,000 distinct CDR3 sequences, with approximately 95% occurring only once. Sample: CD4+ T cells from PBMCs. All receptors come from a human donor with Susac syndrome. CDR3s include the opening cysteine and the closing phenylalanine or tryptophan. A D gene is named only where the DNA matches it firmly. Size tells how often a clone was seen (once, few, many) or the class of an expanded clone, and some rows leave it out.

clone size: .
V gene: TRBV12-3/TRBV12-4
D gene: .
J gene: TRBJ1-5
CDR3 DNA: TGTGCCAGCAGTGATACAGGGTTCATTCAGCCCCAGCATTTT
CDR3 protein: CASSDTGFIQPQHF

clone size: .
V gene: TRBV9
D gene: TRBD2
J gene: TRBJ2-7
CDR3 DNA: TGTGCCAGCAGCGAGCATGCGGGGGGCGAGCAGTACTTC
CDR3 protein: CASSEHAGGEQYF

clone size: once
V gene: TRBV20-1
D gene: TRBD1
J gene: TRBJ1-6
CDR3 DNA: TGCAGTGCTAGAGATAGGGGACAGGGGAATTCACCCCTCCACTTT
CDR3 protein: CSARDRGQGNSPLHF

clone size: .
V gene: TRBV27
D gene: TRBD2
J gene: TRBJ2-1
CDR3 DNA: TGTGCCAGCAGTCTAGGCGGGGGGCCCCTCTACAATGAGCAGTTCTTC
CDR3 protein: CASSLGGGPLYNEQFF

clone size: .
V gene: TRBV12-3/TRBV12-4
D gene: TRBD2
J gene: TRBJ2-5
CDR3 DNA: TGTGCCAGCAAGGGGACTAGCGGGGTCGGGGAGACCCAGTACTTC
CDR3 protein: CASKGTSGVGETQYF

clone size: .
V gene: TRBV18
D gene: .
J gene: TRBJ2-5
CDR3 DNA: TGTGCCAGCTCACCGCTCTCGGCCCAAGAGACCCAGTACTTC
CDR3 protein: CASSPLSAQETQYF

clone size: .
V gene: TRBV28
D gene: TRBD1
J gene: TRBJ1-2
CDR3 DNA: TGTGCCAGCAGTTTCCCCTGGGGACAGTACTATGGCTACACCTTC
CDR3 protein: CASSFPWGQYYGYTF

clone size: .
V gene: TRBV27
D gene: .
J gene: TRBJ2-1
CDR3 DNA: TGTGCCAGCAGCTCCTGGGTTCCCAATGAGCAGTTCTTC
CDR3 protein: CASSSWVPNEQFF

clone size: .
V gene: TRBV6-6
D gene: .
J gene: TRBJ1-5
CDR3 DNA: TGTGCCAGCTCGCAGCAGGGTAAGGATTGGCCCCAGCATTTT
CDR3 protein: CASSQQGKDWPQHF

clone size: .
V gene: TRBV5-1
D gene: .
J gene: TRBJ2-7
CDR3 DNA: TGCGCCAGCAGCTTGACACAGGGTGGTGAGCAGTACTTC
CDR3 protein: CASSLTQGGEQYF

clone size: .
V gene: TRBV6-4
D gene: .
J gene: TRBJ2-3
CDR3 DNA: TGTGCCAGCAGTACCACCCACACAGATACGCAGTATTTT
CDR3 protein: CASSTTHTDTQYF

clone size: .
V gene: TRBV29-1
D gene: .
J gene: TRBJ1-2
CDR3 DNA: TGCAGCGTTGAAATGGGGTCGGCCTATGGCTACACCTTC
CDR3 protein: CSVEMGSAYGYTF

clone size: .
V gene: TRBV19
D gene: TRBD1
J gene: TRBJ2-7
CDR3 DNA: TGTGCCAGTAGCACGGGGGACAGGCTCACCTACGAGCAGTACTTC
CDR3 protein: CASSTGDRLTYEQYF

clone size: .
V gene: TRBV14
D gene: .
J gene: TRBJ2-1
CDR3 DNA: TGTGCCAGCAGCCAAGGGACGGTAACTAGCTACAATGAGCAGTTCTTC
CDR3 protein: CASSQGTVTSYNEQFF

clone size: .
V gene: TRBV5-4
D gene: .
J gene: TRBJ1-2
CDR3 DNA: TGTGCCAGCAGACAAACAGAGAATGGGGGCTACACCTTC
CDR3 protein: CASRQTENGGYTF

clone size: .
V gene: TRBV2
D gene: .
J gene: TRBJ1-2
CDR3 DNA: TGTGCCAGCAGTTCGACAGGATCCTCCTATCGCTACACCTTC
CDR3 protein: CASSSTGSSYRYTF

clone size: .
V gene: TRBV4-3
D gene: .
J gene: TRBJ1-2
CDR3 DNA: TGCGCCAGCAGCCAAGACATCGTCCCTAATGGCTACACCTTC
CDR3 protein: CASSQDIVPNGYTF

clone size: .
V gene: TRBV4-3
D gene: .
J gene: TRBJ2-1
CDR3 DNA: TGCGCCAGCAGCTGGGACCTTAGCTCCTACAATGAGCAGTTCTTC
CDR3 protein: CASSWDLSSYNEQFF

clone size: .
V gene: TRBV5-4
D gene: TRBD1
J gene: TRBJ1-1
CDR3 DNA: TGTGCCAGCAGCCCAGGGGGCGGCGGCACTGAAGCTTTCTTT
CDR3 protein: CASSPGGGGTEAFF

clone size: .
V gene: TRBV9
D gene: .
J gene: TRBJ2-1
CDR3 DNA: TGTGCCAGCAGCCCCCGGGACCTCTACAATGAGCAGTTCTTC
CDR3 protein: CASSPRDLYNEQFF

clone size: .
V gene: TRBV12-3/TRBV12-4
D gene: .
J gene: TRBJ2-5
CDR3 DNA: TGTGCCAGCAGTCCAAGAATGGGAGAGACCCAGTACTTC
CDR3 protein: CASSPRMGETQYF

clone size: .
V gene: TRBV20-1
D gene: .
J gene: TRBJ2-2
CDR3 DNA: TGCAGTGCTCCTGTCCACGGGGGCACCGGGGAGCTGTTTTTT
CDR3 protein: CSAPVHGGTGELFF

clone size: once
V gene: TRBV5-1
D gene: .
J gene: TRBJ2-5
CDR3 DNA: TGCGCCAGCAGCACGGGACCGCAAGAAGAGACCCAGTACTTC
CDR3 protein: CASSTGPQEETQYF

clone size: .
V gene: TRBV6-6
D gene: TRBD2
J gene: TRBJ2-5
CDR3 DNA: TGTGCCAGCAGTAAGAGGACTAGCGGGGGTCAGGAGACCCAGTACTTC
CDR3 protein: CASSKRTSGGQETQYF

clone size: .
V gene: TRBV7-2
D gene: .
J gene: TRBJ1-2
CDR3 DNA: TGTGCCAGCAGCCCAGACGTGGGCGCTATCGGCTACACCTTC
CDR3 protein: CASSPDVGAIGYTF

clone size: .
V gene: TRBV12-3/TRBV12-4
D gene: .
J gene: TRBJ2-3
CDR3 DNA: TGTGCCAGCAGTCCAGAGGATACGCAGTATTTT
CDR3 protein: CASSPEDTQYF

clone size: .
V gene: TRBV11-3
D gene: .
J gene: TRBJ2-3
CDR3 DNA: TGTGCCAGCAGCTACGGCCTAGATACGCAGTATTTT
CDR3 protein: CASSYGLDTQYF

clone size: .
V gene: TRBV20-1
D gene: .
J gene: TRBJ2-3
CDR3 DNA: TGCAGTGCTAGTACTTCAGGGACCGATACGCAGTATTTT
CDR3 protein: CSASTSGTDTQYF

clone size: .
V gene: TRBV29-1
D gene: TRBD2
J gene: TRBJ2-3
CDR3 DNA: TGCAGCGTCCGCACGCGGGGGGCCGGGGCGCATACGCAGTATTTT
CDR3 protein: CSVRTRGAGAHTQYF

clone size: .
V gene: TRBV4-3
D gene: .
J gene: TRBJ2-7
CDR3 DNA: TGCGCCAGCAGCCAAGAGAACAGGCTAAGCTCCTACGAGCAGTACTTC
CDR3 protein: CASSQENRLSSYEQYF

clone size: .
V gene: TRBV7-2
D gene: .
J gene: TRBJ1-4
CDR3 DNA: TGTGCCAGCAGTTCCGCAGGGCTTGCAACTAATGAAAAACTGTTTTTT
CDR3 protein: CASSSAGLATNEKLFF

clone size: .
V gene: TRBV18
D gene: TRBD1
J gene: TRBJ2-2
CDR3 DNA: TGTGCCAGCTCACCACCTTCTACAGGGGGCACCGGGGAGCTGTTTTTT
CDR3 protein: CASSPPSTGGTGELFF

clone size: .
V gene: TRBV29-1
D gene: .
J gene: TRBJ1-3
CDR3 DNA: TGCAGCGTTGATCCCTCGGCCTCTGGAAACACCATATATTTT
CDR3 protein: CSVDPSASGNTIYF

clone size: .
V gene: TRBV7-3
D gene: .
J gene: TRBJ2-1
CDR3 DNA: TGTGCCAGCAGCTTATCAGGAAAGGAGAACAATGAGCAGTTCTTC
CDR3 protein: CASSLSGKENNEQFF

clone size: .
V gene: TRBV12-3/TRBV12-4
D gene: .
J gene: TRBJ2-5
CDR3 DNA: TGTGCCAGCAGCAAAGGACAGCTCCAAGAGACCCAGTACTTC
CDR3 protein: CASSKGQLQETQYF

clone size: .
V gene: TRBV12-3/TRBV12-4
D gene: TRBD2
J gene: TRBJ2-2
CDR3 DNA: TGTGCCAGCAGCCGAACTAGCGGGGGGGTTCAGAACACCGGGGAGCTGTTTTTT
CDR3 protein: CASSRTSGGVQNTGELFF

clone size: .
V gene: TRBV20-1
D gene: TRBD1
J gene: TRBJ2-3
CDR3 DNA: TGCAGTGCTAGGAGACAGGGGCTGGGGGCAGATACGCAGTATTTT
CDR3 protein: CSARRQGLGADTQYF

clone size: .
V gene: TRBV6-6
D gene: .
J gene: TRBJ1-2
CDR3 DNA: TGTGCCTCTTACCAGCGTTCGGGTGGCTACACCTTC
CDR3 protein: CASYQRSGGYTF

clone size: .
V gene: TRBV4-3
D gene: TRBD2
J gene: TRBJ2-2
CDR3 DNA: TGCGCCAGCAGCTCACGGGGGGTGGCCGGGGAGCTGTTTTTT
CDR3 protein: CASSSRGVAGELFF

clone size: .
V gene: TRBV5-1
D gene: .
J gene: TRBJ2-3
CDR3 DNA: TGCGCCAGCAGTCTAGCAATGACAGATACGCAGTATTTT
CDR3 protein: CASSLAMTDTQYF

clone size: .
V gene: TRBV7-9
D gene: .
J gene: TRBJ2-3
CDR3 DNA: TGTGCCAGCAGCTTAGAAGTAGTAAATACGCAGTATTTT
CDR3 protein: CASSLEVVNTQYF

clone size: .
V gene: TRBV20-1
D gene: .
J gene: TRBJ2-5
CDR3 DNA: TGCAGCACAGGAGTTACAGAGACCCAGTACTTC
CDR3 protein: CSTGVTETQYF

clone size: .
V gene: TRBV9
D gene: .
J gene: TRBJ2-2
CDR3 DNA: TGTGCCAGCAGCGTAGGGGGGGATGCGACCGGGGAGCTGTTTTTT
CDR3 protein: CASSVGGDATGELFF

clone size: .
V gene: TRBV12-3/TRBV12-4
D gene: .
J gene: TRBJ2-7
CDR3 DNA: TGTGCCAGCGGTGTGTCCTACGAGCAGTACTTC
CDR3 protein: CASGVSYEQYF

clone size: .
V gene: TRBV11-2
D gene: .
J gene: TRBJ2-5
CDR3 DNA: TGTGCCATCTCAGGGCAGGGGCCAGAGACCCAGTACTTC
CDR3 protein: CAISGQGPETQYF

clone size: once
V gene: TRBV9
D gene: .
J gene: TRBJ1-2
CDR3 DNA: TGTGCCAGCAGCAACCAGGGGCCTCCTTATGGCTACACCTTC
CDR3 protein: CASSNQGPPYGYTF

clone size: .
V gene: TRBV29-1
D gene: .
J gene: TRBJ1-2
CDR3 DNA: TGCAGCGTTGAAGAAGTGGATGGGGGGCTGGTTGTTTATGGCTACACCTTC
CDR3 protein: CSVEEVDGGLVVYGYTF

clone size: .
V gene: TRBV7-9
D gene: .
J gene: TRBJ2-1
CDR3 DNA: TGTGCCGCGGGGCGGCTTGTCTACAATGAGCAGTTCTTC
CDR3 protein: CAAGRLVYNEQFF

clone size: .
V gene: TRBV4-3
D gene: .
J gene: TRBJ1-1
CDR3 DNA: TGCGCCAGCAGCCACTCACTAAACCCCCACACTGAAGCTTTCTTT
CDR3 protein: CASSHSLNPHTEAFF

clone size: .
V gene: TRBV12-3/TRBV12-4
D gene: .
J gene: TRBJ1-2
CDR3 DNA: TGTGCCAGCAGCAGGTACTATGGCTACACCTTC
CDR3 protein: CASSRYYGYTF

clone size: .
V gene: TRBV2
D gene: .
J gene: TRBJ2-1
CDR3 DNA: TGTGCCAGCAGTGAAGTGGCCCCTGGTGGTGAGCAGTTCTTC
CDR3 protein: CASSEVAPGGEQFF

clone size: .
V gene: TRBV4-2
D gene: .
J gene: TRBJ2-6
CDR3 DNA: TGTGCCAGCAGCCAGTCCGCAGGGGCGCAGGTCAACGTCCTGACTTTC
CDR3 protein: CASSQSAGAQVNVLTF